The source of this TCR beta chain is a study of T cells after yellow fever vaccination. The study, taken as a whole, reports: A secondary response was less intense yet reached its peak sooner, at day 5 versus 15. Clonotypes shared by both compartments, CD4 and CD8, made up a small share.

TCR cDNA, made by 5'RACE template switching, carried an added universal primer site and UMIs. One entry per CDR3 protein results from TCRdb running MiXCR on the 5' RACE reads. The sample has 150,000 to 200,000 distinct CDR3 sequences, approximately 9.9% seen once. This clonotype was seen a few times. Its antigen remains unknown. The specimen was CD8+ T cells sorted from PBMCs, collected 15 days after the yellow fever booster vaccination. This TCR was sampled from a man younger than 35 who received the YFV17D yellow fever vaccine.

CDR3 region: CSVEGSSIEQFF. The CDR3 DNA is TGCAGCGTTGAAGGTTCTAGCATTGAGCAGTTCTTC. The rearrangement uses TRBV29-1 and TRBJ2-1; the D gene is possibly TRBD2 (5 bases). Germline CDR1 and CDR2: SQVTM and ANQGSEA. With 1 base removed from V and 9 bases from J, the gap between germline ends came to 10 bases. The CDR3 totals 12 residues.